This TCR beta chain was profiled in a study of blood T cell repertoires in COVID-19. Clones were read by immunoSEQ multiplex PCR, and TCRdb kept only the in-frame ones, dropping some. The sample lists about 86,000 clones, about 85% occurring once. V lost 2 bases and J 8 bases, leaving 11 bases between the germline ends. This CDR3 spans 13 amino acids. The V gene is TRBV23-1, the J gene TRBJ2-3; D perhaps matches TRBD1 (6 bases). TRBV23-1 is identified as an open reading frame with a role that is uncertain. This sequence was found in a man aged 50 to 59 with acute or convalescent COVID-19. Sequenced material: peripheral blood. The CDR3 reads CASSQGQLSTQYF. The CDR3 DNA reads TGCGCCAGCAGTCAAGGACAGCTTAGTACGCAGTATTTT.